This TCR beta chain is drawn from a study of shared clonotypes between healthy human individuals. Study findings and constraints: Sampling used blood alone; tissue repertoires probably differ.

The naive CD8 fraction comprised CD45RO-negative cells positively selected for CCR7 and excluded terminally differentiated effector memory CD45RA+ cells. The CDR3 totals 17 residues. Germline lookup yields CDR1 LNHDA and CDR2 SQIVND (reference sequence). Trimming took off 3 bases at V and 0 bases at J, with 15 bases between the two ends. With regard to this clone: Antigen specificity is unknown.

The protocol was immunoSEQ multiplex PCR, while the TCRdb copy is restricted to in-frame clones and leaves out a portion. The sample carries roughly 2 million clones, about 95% recorded once. The origin of this receptor is a man aged 18 to 29 in good health. This chain joins TRBV19 and TRBJ1-5, with D possibly being TRBD1 (5 bases). The sample comprised naive CD8+ T cells sorted from blood. CDR3: CASSMGQGLYSNQPQHF. CDR3 nucleotide sequence: TGTGCCAGTAGTATGGGGCAGGGCCTCTATAGCAATCAGCCCCAGCATTTT. The full variable domain, completed using reference TRBV19 and TRBJ1-5, is DGGITQSPKYLFRKEGQNVTLSCEQNLNHDAMYWYRQDPGQGLRLIYYSQIVNDFQKGDIAEGYSVSREKKESFPLTVTSAQKNPTAFYLCASSMGQGLYSNQPQHFGDGTRLSIL.